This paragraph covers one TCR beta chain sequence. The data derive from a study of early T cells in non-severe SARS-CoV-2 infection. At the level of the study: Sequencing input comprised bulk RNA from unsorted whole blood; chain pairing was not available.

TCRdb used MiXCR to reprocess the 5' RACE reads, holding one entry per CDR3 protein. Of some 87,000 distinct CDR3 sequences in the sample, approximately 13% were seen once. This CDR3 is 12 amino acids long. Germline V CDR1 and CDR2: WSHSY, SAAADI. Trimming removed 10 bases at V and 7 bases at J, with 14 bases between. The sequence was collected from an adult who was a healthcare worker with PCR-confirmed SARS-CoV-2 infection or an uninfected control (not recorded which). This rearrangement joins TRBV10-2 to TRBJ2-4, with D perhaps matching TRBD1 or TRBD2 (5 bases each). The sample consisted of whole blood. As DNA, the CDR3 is TGCGCCACCTCATGGGACGCCAACATTCAGTACTTC. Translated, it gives CATSWDANIQYF.